This T cell receptor beta chain was obtained from a study of shared clonotypes between healthy human individuals. Study background: Each donor had three CD4 naive, three CD4 memory, two CD8 naive and one CD8 memory plate.

This was a deep-level run. The assay was immunoSEQ multiplex PCR, and TCRdb's table has in-frame clones only and misses some. The profile covers roughly 2,500,000 clones, with approximately 93% appearing a single time and approximately 0.36% taken by the ten largest. The TCR originated in a man aged 18 to 30 in good health. Some clones in this sample may be carry-over from other donors' samples. The sequenced sample was naive CD4+ T cells from PBMCs. Subset indicated: CD45RA+ positively selected.

CDR3 DNA: TGTGCCAGTAGTAGTTATCCCGGGGAGCTGTTTTTT. Translated: CASSSYPGELFF. The rearrangement uses TRBV19 and TRBJ2-2; D unclear. Trimming left V 4 bases short and J 6 bases short, with 6 bases between. CDR1 is LNHDA and CDR2 is SQIVND in the germline V gene (reference sequence). This CDR3 is 12 amino acids long.